In this sample, the clone carrying this T cell receptor (beta chain) turned up a few times. Additional DNA sequences in this sample encode the identical CDR3. This sample is part of a study of blood T cell repertoires in COVID-19. Clones were read by immunoSEQ multiplex PCR, and TCRdb kept only the in-frame ones, dropping some. This table holds roughly 120,000 clones, just over 75% found once. The specimen sequenced was peripheral blood. This sequence originates from a woman older than 75 with acute or convalescent COVID-19.

The CDR3: CASSPTGQGNYGYTF. The CDR3, as DNA: TGTGCCAGCAGCCCGACGGGACAGGGGAACTATGGCTACACCTTC. The chain joins TRBV9 to TRBJ1-2; 10 positions agree with TRBD1. CDR1 SGDLS and CDR2 YYNGEE come from the germline V gene. The V segment lost 4 bases and the J segment 2 bases; nucleotides outside the gene matches: 5. The CDR3 consists of 15 residues.